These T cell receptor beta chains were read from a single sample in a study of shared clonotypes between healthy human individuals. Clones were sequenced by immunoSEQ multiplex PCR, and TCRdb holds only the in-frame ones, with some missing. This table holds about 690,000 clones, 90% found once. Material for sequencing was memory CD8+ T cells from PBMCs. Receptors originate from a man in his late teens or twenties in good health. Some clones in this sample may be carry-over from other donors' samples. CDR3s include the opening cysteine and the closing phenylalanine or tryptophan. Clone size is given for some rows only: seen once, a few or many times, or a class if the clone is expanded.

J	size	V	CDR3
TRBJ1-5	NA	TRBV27	CASGVDGRNQPQHF
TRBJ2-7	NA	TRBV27	CASSLSGGGSYEQYF
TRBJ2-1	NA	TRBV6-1	CASSSGTGEYNEQFF
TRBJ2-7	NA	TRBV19	CASSIVAGGFYEQYF
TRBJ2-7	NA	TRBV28	CASSLRRERYEQYF
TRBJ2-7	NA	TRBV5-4	CASSSNPNYEQYF
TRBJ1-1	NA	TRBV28	CASSTGENMNTEAFF
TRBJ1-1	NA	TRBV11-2	CGSAVNTEAFF
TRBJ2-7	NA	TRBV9	CASSSLGPDGYEQYF
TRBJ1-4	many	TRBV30	CAWGTGGGKLFF
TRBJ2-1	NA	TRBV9	CASSVVGGRLDNEQFF
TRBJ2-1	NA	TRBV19	CASSTILYNEQFF
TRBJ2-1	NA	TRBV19	CASKNRLGANEQFF
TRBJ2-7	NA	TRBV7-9	CASSSTSREQYF
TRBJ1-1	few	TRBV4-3	CASSQGGGPTEAFF
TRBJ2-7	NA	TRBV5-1	CASSAPAVSSSYEQYF
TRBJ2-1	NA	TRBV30	CAWSPDRDHNEQFF
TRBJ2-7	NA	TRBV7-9	CASSLTGEDYEQYF
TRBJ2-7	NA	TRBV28	CASSPPPSYEQYF
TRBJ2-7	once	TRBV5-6	CASSFSPQAHEQYF
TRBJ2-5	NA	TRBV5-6	CASSFDETQYF
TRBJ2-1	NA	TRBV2	CASSPGLAGHEQFF
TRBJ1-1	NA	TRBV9	CASTPGVGTEAFF
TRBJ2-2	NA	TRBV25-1	CASSELVGQANTGELFF
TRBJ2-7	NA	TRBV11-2	CASSSRQGRGPYEQYF
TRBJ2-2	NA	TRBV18	CASSTTLMRTNTGELFF
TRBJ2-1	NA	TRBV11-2	CASSSAGGTLIEQFF
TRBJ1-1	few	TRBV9	CASSVAEVNTEAFF
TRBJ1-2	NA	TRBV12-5	CASGLGNGYTF
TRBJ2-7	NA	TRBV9	CASSPYTNSYEQYF
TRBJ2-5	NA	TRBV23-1	CASSRRWGVIWETQYF
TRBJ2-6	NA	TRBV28	CASSSRDRVKVSGANVLTF
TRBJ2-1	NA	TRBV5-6	CASSLVGDHNEQFF
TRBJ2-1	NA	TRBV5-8	CASSFVKFSYNEQFF
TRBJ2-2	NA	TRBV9	CASSAQGREGGYAGELFF
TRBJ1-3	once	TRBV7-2	CASSSQSTGGDTIYF
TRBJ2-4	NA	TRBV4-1	CASSRLAGFGKNIQYF
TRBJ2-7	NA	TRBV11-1	CASSLLSGPSYEQYF
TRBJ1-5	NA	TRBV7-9	CASSLSGGNQPQHF
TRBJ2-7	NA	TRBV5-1	CASSWTGGWDLVYEQYF
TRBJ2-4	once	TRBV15	CATSRESIIQYF
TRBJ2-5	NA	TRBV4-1	CASSQGVLAGAGETQYF
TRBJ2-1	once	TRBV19	CASSPGQPEDEQFF
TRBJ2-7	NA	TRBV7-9	CASKRIGDRSYEQYF
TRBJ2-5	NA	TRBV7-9	CASSPLAEETQYF
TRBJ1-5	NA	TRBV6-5	CASSYGLGPQHF
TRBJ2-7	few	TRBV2	CASSDGETGYEQYF
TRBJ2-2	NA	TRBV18	CASSLRTGELFF
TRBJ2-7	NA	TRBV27	CASSYSGREYEQYF
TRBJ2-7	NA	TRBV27	CASSFSTGPLSYEQYF
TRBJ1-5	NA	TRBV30	CACRQGYSNQPQHF
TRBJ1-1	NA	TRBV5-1	CASSSPPGISTEAFF
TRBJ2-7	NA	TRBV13	CASSLVLGQLAYEQYF
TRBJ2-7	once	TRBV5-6	CASSSPKPSSGKDYEQYF
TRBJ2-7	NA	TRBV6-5	CASSSGQASYEQYF
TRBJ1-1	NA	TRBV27	CASSFLRGNTEAFF
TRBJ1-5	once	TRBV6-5	CASSPYRNQPQHF